Below, one T cell receptor beta chain is given with its context. Trimming pared 5 bases from V and 10 bases from J, leaving 14 bases between. The CDR3 covers 12 residues. Germline values: CDR1 MDHEN, CDR2 SYDVKM. This specimen belongs to a study of blood T cell repertoires in COVID-19. Overall study context: The study drew acute and convalescent COVID-19 samples from the United States, Italy and Spain. PBMCs, B-cell-depleted T cells, or T cells provided the cDNA or gDNA that made up the material.

Per the authors' pipeline: It was from reference gene primer amplification that nucleated cell counts were estimated. Data came from immunoSEQ multiplex PCR; TCRdb stores just in-frame clones and leaves some out. The DNA was the basis for D and trimming; V, J and clone size are from that table. Counted here are 200,000 to 250,000 clones, 75% to 85% occurring once; the ten biggest clones make up around 7%. Membership in each cohort depended on participant-reported clinical history. The sequence was collected from a woman aged 40-49 years with acute COVID-19. The sequenced sample consisted of PBMCs or T cells enriched from blood (not recorded which). The V and J genes are TRBV28 and TRBJ1-1; a possible D gene is TRBD1 (5 bases). This CDR3 reads CASSLGEGRAFF. CDR3 DNA: TGTGCCAGCAGTCTGGGGGAGGGGAGAGCTTTCTTT.